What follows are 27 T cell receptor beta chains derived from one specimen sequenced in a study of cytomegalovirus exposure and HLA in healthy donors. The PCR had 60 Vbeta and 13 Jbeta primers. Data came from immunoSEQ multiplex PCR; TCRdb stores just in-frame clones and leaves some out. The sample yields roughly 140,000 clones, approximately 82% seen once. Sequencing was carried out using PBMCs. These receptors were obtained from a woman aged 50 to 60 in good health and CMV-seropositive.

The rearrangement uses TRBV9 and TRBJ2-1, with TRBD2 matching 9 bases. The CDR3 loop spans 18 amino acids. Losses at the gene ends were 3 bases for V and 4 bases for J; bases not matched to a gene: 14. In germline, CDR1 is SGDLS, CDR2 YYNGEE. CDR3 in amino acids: CASSEAPLGSGGYNEQFF. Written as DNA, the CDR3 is TGTGCCAGCAGCGAGGCCCCTTTAGGAAGCGGGGGGTACAATGAGCAGTTCTTC.

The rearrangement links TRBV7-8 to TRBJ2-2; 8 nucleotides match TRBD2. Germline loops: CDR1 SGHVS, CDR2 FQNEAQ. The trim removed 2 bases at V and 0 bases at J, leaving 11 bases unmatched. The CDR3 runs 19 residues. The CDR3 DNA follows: TGTGCCAGCAGCTTAAAACGTCCGTCCGGGGGGGCGAACACCGGGGAGCTGTTTTTT. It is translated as CASSLKRPSGGANTGELFF.

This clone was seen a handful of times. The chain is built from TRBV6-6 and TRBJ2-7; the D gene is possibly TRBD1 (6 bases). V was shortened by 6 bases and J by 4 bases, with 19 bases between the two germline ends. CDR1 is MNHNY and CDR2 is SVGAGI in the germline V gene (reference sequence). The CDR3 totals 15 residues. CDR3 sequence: CASSSSARGVYEQYF. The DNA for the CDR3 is TGTGCCAGCAGCTCCTCGGCCAGGGGAGTTTACGAGCAGTACTTC.

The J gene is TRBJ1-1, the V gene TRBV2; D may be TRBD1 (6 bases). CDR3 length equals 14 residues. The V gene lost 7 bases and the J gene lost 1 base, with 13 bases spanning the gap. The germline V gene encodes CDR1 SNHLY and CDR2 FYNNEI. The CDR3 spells CASTETGRNTEAFF. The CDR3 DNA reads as TGTGCCAGCACAGAGACAGGCAGGAACACTGAAGCTTTCTTT. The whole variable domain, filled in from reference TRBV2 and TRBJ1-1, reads EPEVTQTPSHQVTQMGQEVILRCVPISNHLYFYWYRQILGQKVEFLVSFYNNEISEKSEIFDDQFSVERPDGSNFTLKIRSTKLEDSAMYFCASTETGRNTEAFFGQGTRLTVV.

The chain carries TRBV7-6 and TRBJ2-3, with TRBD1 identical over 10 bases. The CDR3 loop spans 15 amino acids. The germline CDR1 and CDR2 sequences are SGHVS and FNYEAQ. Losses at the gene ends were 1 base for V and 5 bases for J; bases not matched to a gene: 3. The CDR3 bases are TGTGCCAGCAGCTTAGGACAGGGGGCTGTAGATACGCAGTATTTT. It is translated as CASSLGQGAVDTQYF.

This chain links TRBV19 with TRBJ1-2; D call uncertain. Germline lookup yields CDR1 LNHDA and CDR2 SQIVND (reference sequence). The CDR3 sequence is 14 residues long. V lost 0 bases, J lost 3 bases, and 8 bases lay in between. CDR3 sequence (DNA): TGTGCCAGTAGTATAGAGGCGGGTGACTATGGCTACACCTTC. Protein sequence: CASSIEAGDYGYTF.

The DNA for the CDR3 is TGCGCCAGCAGGTCCGAGGCGGGAGGAGGCACAGATACGCAGTATTTT. This gives the protein CASRSEAGGGTDTQYF. The chain combines TRBV4-1 with TRBJ2-3, with TRBD2 matching 8 bases. The CDR3 length is 16 residues. Germline CDR1 and CDR2: MGHRA and YSYEKL. V dropped 6 bases and J dropped 1; count of bases not matched to a gene: 9.

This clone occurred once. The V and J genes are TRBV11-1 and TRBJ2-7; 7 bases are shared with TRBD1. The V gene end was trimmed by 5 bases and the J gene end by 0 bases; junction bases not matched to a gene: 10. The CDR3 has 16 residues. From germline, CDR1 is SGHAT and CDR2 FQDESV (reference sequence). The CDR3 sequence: CASSPPGTAVSYEQYF. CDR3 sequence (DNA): TGTGCCAGCAGCCCCCCCGGGACAGCCGTCTCCTACGAGCAGTACTTC. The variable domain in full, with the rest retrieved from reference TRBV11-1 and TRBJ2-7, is EAEVAQSPRYKITEKSQAVAFWCDPISGHATLYWYRQILGQGPELLVQFQDESVVDDSQLPKDRFSAERLKGVDSTLKIQPAELGDSAMYLCASSPPGTAVSYEQYFGPGTRLTVT.

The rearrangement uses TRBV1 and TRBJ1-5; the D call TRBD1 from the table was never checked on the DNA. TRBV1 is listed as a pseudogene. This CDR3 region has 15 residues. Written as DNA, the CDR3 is TGCACCAGCAGCCAGCGGGACAGGGGTAATCAGCCCCAGCATTTT. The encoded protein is CTSSQRDRGNQPQHF.

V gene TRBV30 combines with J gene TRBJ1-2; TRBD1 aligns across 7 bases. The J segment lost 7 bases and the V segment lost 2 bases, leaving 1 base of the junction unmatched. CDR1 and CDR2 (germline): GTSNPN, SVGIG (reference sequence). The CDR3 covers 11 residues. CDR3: CAWSRQGGYTF. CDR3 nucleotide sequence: TGTGCCTGGAGTCGACAGGGTGGCTACACCTTC.

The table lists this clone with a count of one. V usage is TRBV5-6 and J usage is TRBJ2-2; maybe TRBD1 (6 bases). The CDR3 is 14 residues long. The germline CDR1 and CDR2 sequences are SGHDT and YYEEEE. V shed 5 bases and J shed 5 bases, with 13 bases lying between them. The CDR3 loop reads CASRMTGRTGELFF. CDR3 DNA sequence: TGTGCCAGCAGAATGACAGGAAGGACCGGGGAGCTGTTTTTT.

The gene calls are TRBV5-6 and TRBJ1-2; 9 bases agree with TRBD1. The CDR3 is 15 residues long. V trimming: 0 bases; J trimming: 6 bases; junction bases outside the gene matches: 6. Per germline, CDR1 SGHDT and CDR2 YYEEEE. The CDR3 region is CASSLVGQGGHGYTF. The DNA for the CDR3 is TGTGCCAGCAGCTTGGTGGGACAGGGAGGACATGGCTACACCTTC.

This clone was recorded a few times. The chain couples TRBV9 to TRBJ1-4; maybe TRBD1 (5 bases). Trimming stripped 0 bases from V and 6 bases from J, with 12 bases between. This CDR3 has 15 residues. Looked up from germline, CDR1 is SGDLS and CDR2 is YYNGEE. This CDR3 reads CASSVEGVEHEKLFF. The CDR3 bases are TGTGCCAGCAGCGTAGAAGGGGTCGAGCATGAAAAACTGTTTTTT.

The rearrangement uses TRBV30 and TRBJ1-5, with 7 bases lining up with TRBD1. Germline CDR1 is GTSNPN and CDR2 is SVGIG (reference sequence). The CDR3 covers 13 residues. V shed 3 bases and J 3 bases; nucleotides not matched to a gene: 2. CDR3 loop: CAWSRGSNQPQHF. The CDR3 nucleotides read TGTGCCTGGAGCAGGGGGTCCAATCAGCCCCAGCATTTT.

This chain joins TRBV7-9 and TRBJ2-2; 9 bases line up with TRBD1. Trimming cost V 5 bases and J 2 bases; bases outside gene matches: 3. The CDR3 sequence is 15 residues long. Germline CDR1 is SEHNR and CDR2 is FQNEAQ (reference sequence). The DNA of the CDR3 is TGTGCCAGCAGCCCGGGACAGGGCAACACCGGGGAGCTGTTTTTT. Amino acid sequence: CASSPGQGNTGELFF.

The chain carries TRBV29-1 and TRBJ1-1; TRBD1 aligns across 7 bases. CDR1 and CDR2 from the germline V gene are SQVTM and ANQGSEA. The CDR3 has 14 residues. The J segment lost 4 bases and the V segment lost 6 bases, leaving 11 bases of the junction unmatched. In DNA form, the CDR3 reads TGCAGCGTCTACCACCAGACAGGGCTCACTGAAGCTTTCTTT. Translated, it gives CSVYHQTGLTEAFF. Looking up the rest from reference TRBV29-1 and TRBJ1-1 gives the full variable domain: SAVISQKPSRDICQRGTSLTIQCQVDSQVTMMFWYRQQPGQSLTLIATANQGSEATYESGFVIDKFPISRPNLTFSTLTVSNMSPEDSSIYLCSVYHQTGLTEAFFGQGTRLTVV.

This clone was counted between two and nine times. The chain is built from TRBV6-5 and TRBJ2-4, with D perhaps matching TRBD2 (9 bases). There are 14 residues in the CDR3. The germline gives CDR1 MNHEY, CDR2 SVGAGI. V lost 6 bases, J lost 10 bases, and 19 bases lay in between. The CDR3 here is CASRPDRAGGIQYF. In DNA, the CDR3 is TGTGCCAGCAGACCGGACAGGGCGGGGGGGATTCAGTACTTC.

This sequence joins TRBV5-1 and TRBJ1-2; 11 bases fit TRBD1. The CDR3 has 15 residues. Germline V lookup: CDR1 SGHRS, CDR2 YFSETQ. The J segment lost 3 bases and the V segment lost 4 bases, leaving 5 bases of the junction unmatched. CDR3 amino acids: CASSEPGQGDYGYTF. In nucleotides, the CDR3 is TGCGCCAGCAGCGAGCCGGGACAGGGGGACTATGGCTACACCTTC.

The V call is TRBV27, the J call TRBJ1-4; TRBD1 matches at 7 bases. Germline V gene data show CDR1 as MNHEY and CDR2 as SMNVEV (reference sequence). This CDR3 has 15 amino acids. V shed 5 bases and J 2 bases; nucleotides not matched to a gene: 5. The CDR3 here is CASSIQGSTNEKLFF. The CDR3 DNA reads TGTGCCAGCAGTATACAGGGGTCCACTAATGAAAAACTGTTTTTT.

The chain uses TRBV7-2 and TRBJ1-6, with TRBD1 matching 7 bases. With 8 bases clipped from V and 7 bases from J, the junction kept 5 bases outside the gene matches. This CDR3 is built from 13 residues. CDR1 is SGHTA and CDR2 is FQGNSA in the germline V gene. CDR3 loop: CASGDSLNSPLHF. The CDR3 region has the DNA TGTGCCAGCGGGGACAGCTTGAATTCACCCCTCCACTTT.

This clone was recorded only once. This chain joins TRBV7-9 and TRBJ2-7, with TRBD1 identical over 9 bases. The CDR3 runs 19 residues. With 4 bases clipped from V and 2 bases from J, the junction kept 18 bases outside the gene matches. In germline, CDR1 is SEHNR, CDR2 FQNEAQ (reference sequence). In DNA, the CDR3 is TGTGCCAGCAGCTCATCACCGGGACAGGGTATTTCGGGCGCCTACGAGCAGTACTTC. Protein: CASSSSPGQGISGAYEQYF. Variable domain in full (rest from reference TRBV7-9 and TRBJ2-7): DTGVSQNPRHKITKRGQNVTFRCDPISEHNRLYWYRQTLGQGPEFLTYFQNEAQLEKSRLLSDRFSAERPKGSFSTLEIQRTEQGDSAMYLCASSSSPGQGISGAYEQYFGPGTRLTVT.

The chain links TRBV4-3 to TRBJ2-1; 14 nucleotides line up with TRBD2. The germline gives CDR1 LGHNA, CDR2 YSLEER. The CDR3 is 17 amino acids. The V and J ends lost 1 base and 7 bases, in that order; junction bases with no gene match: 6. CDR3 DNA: TGCGCCAGCAGCCAAGGATTGACTAGCGGGGGGGGTAATGAGCAGTTCTTC. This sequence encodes CASSQGLTSGGGNEQFF.

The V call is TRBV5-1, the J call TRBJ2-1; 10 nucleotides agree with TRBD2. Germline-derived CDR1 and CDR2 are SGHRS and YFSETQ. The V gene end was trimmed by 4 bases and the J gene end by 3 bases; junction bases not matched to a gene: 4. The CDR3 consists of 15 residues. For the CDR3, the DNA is TGCGCCAGCAGCAGTAGCGGGGGGAACTACAATGAGCAGTTCTTC. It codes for CASSSSGGNYNEQFF.

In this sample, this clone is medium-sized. In nucleotides, the CDR3 is TGTGCCAGCAGTTCAGTTGTGGCCGTGAGCACAGATACGCAGTATTTT. This sequence encodes CASSSVVAVSTDTQYF. This chain uses TRBV6-5 with TRBJ2-3, with no clear D. The CDR3 is 16 residues long. V gave up 4 bases and J gave up 0 bases, with 14 bases separating them. The V gene's germline CDR1 is MNHEY and CDR2 SVGAGI.

As DNA, the CDR3 is TGTGCCAGCAGCTTAGCTACTAGCGGGGGGGCGAGTGAGCAGTTCTTC. Its translation: CASSLATSGGASEQFF. The V gene is TRBV7-6, the J gene TRBJ2-1, with 13 bases matching TRBD2. J gave up 9 bases and V 0 bases, and 5 bases lay outside the gene matches. CDR1 and CDR2 (germline): SGHVS, FNYEAQ. The CDR3 has 16 residues.

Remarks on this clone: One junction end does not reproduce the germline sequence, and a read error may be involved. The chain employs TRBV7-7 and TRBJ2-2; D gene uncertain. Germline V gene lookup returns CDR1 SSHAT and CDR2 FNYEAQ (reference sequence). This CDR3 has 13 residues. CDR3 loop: CASSSTSTGELFF. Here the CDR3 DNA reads TGTGCTAGCAGCTCGACAAGCACCGGGGAGCTGTTTTTT.

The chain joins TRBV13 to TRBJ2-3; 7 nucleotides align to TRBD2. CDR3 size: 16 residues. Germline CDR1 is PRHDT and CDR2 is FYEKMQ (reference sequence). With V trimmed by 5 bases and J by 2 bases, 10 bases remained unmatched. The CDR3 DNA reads TGTGCCAGCAGCCCCCCAGCGGGGAACCCCACAGATACGCAGTATTTT. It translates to CASSPPAGNPTDTQYF.